Listed below are T cell receptor beta chains from one sample, sequenced in a study of blood T cell repertoires in COVID-19. Method: immunoSEQ multiplex PCR; TCRdb's copy keeps in-frame clones and lacks some. The table includes 130,000 to 150,000 clones, 80% detected once. The sample comprised peripheral blood. The receptors derive from a woman in her fifties or sixties with acute or convalescent COVID-19. The CDR3 runs from the conserved cysteine through the conserved F or W. The D gene is left open where the match is weak. Expanded clones are given a class, and other clones once, few, many or no size at all.

CDR3nt | CDR3aa | v_gene | d_gene | abundance | j_gene
TGTGCCAGCAGCCGCCTCCGAGCAGAAAAACTGTTTTTT | CASSRLRAEKLFF | TRBV12-3/TRBV12-4 | NA | NA | TRBJ1-4
TGTGCTAGTGGTTTGGTACAAAATGAGCAGTTCTTC | CASGLVQNEQFF | TRBV12-5 | NA | NA | TRBJ2-1
TGTGCCAGCAGCACTCAGGGGACACCCCTCCACTTT | CASSTQGTPLHF | TRBV7-2 | NA | NA | TRBJ1-6
TGTGCCAGCAGTGATAGTGGGGGCGCGCCTCGGGTTGGTGAAAAACTGTTTTTT | CASSDSGGAPRVGEKLFF | TRBV2 | NA | NA | TRBJ1-4
TGTGCCAGCAGCTATACCGGGACAGGGGATGGTCAGCCCCAGCATTTT | CASSYTGTGDGQPQHF | TRBV5-4 | TRBD1 | NA | TRBJ1-5
TGTGCCAGTAGTATTGGAGTAGGAAATGAGCAGTTCTTC | CASSIGVGNEQFF | TRBV19 | NA | once | TRBJ2-1
TGTGCCAGTAGCAGTGGGACAGGGTCAGAAAAACTGTTTTTT | CASSSGTGSEKLFF | TRBV19 | TRBD1 | once | TRBJ1-4
TGTGCCAGTTGGACAGGGTTGGACAATGAGCAGTTCTTC | CASWTGLDNEQFF | TRBV5-6 | TRBD1 | few | TRBJ2-1
TGTGCCAGCAGTCTCGGGACAGGGAGGGTTCAGCCCCAGCATTTT | CASSLGTGRVQPQHF | TRBV6-2/TRBV6-3 | TRBD1 | once | TRBJ1-5
TGTGCCAGCAGCGTAGCAAATGAGCAGTTCTTC | CASSVANEQFF | TRBV9 | NA | NA | TRBJ2-1
TGTGCCAGCAGTTACGCGGGTCGAGGGATCGATCAGCCCCAGCATTTT | CASSYAGRGIDQPQHF | TRBV6-5 | NA | NA | TRBJ1-5
TGCGCCAGCAGCAGGGGCCGGACCGAGACAGATACGCAGTATTTT | CASSRGRTETDTQYF | TRBV4-3 | NA | NA | TRBJ2-3
TGTGCCAGCAGTGGGTTAGTCAATCAGCCCCAGCATTTT | CASSGLVNQPQHF | TRBV2 | NA | NA | TRBJ1-5
TGTGCCATCACCGGACAGGCTGGAAACACCATATATTTT | CAITGQAGNTIYF | TRBV10-3 | TRBD1 | NA | TRBJ1-3
TGTGCCAGTAGTTCCCAACAGTATAATTCACCCCTCCACTTT | CASSSQQYNSPLHF | TRBV19 | NA | NA | TRBJ1-6
TGCGCCAGCAGCCAAGCTAGCGGGGGGGCCGTGACCCAGTACTTC | CASSQASGGAVTQYF | TRBV5-1 | TRBD2 | NA | TRBJ2-5
TGTGCCAGCAGTGAAGCTCCAGGGTTAGTAGGTCAGCCCCAGCATTTT | CASSEAPGLVGQPQHF | TRBV6-4 | NA | NA | TRBJ1-5
TGTGCCAGCAGCCGATCACAGGGGGCGTCGGGGACCCAGTACTTC | CASSRSQGASGTQYF | TRBV14 | TRBD1 | NA | TRBJ2-5
TGTGCCAGCAGCTTAACCGGGGGGCCCCAAGAGACCCAGTACTTC | CASSLTGGPQETQYF | TRBV7-3 | NA | NA | TRBJ2-5
TGTGCCAGCAGCTTAAGCGGAGGCCACAATGAGCAGTTCTTC | CASSLSGGHNEQFF | TRBV13 | NA | NA | TRBJ2-1
TGTGCCAGCAGTACGTACCTACAGGGACAGCCCCAGCATTTT | CASSTYLQGQPQHF | TRBV28 | NA | NA | TRBJ1-5
TGTGCCATCAGTGGACTAGCGGGGGCTTCTACGAACACCGGGGAGCTGTTTTTT | CAISGLAGASTNTGELFF | TRBV10-3 | TRBD2 | once | TRBJ2-2
TGTGCCAGCAGCGTCGGGGGGAACTCCTACGAGCAGTACTTC | CASSVGGNSYEQYF | TRBV5-5 | TRBD2 | few | TRBJ2-7
TGTGCCAGCAGCGTGACCCGGGACAGGGACTCTGGGGCCAACGTCCTGACTTTC | CASSVTRDRDSGANVLTF | TRBV9 | TRBD1 | NA | TRBJ2-6
TGTGCCAGCAGCTTGAGGGGGCGGCACGAGCAGTACTTC | CASSLRGRHEQYF | TRBV13 | TRBD1 | NA | TRBJ2-7
TGTGCCAGCAGCGTCGACGAGGGATCTAGGAGGTCTAATGAAAAACTGTTTTTT | CASSVDEGSRRSNEKLFF | TRBV9 | NA | NA | TRBJ1-4
TGTGCCAGCAGCGCAGGGAATCAGCCCCAGCATTTT | CASSAGNQPQHF | TRBV2 | NA | NA | TRBJ1-5
TGTGCCAGCAGCCCAGGACTAGCGGGGGGGGTAGCCAAAAACATTCAGTACTTC | CASSPGLAGGVAKNIQYF | TRBV7-2 | TRBD2 | NA | TRBJ2-4
TGTGCCAGCAGTCTTACCGGGGGAGATTCACCCCTCCACTTT | CASSLTGGDSPLHF | TRBV25-1 | NA | few | TRBJ1-6
TGTGCCAGCAGCTTGGGCAATCCTGTACAGTCCTACGAGCAGTACTTC | CASSLGNPVQSYEQYF | TRBV5-4 | NA | NA | TRBJ2-7
TGCGCCAGCAGCCAAAAGACAGGTCAAGAGACCCAGTACTTC | CASSQKTGQETQYF | TRBV5-1 | NA | NA | TRBJ2-5
TGTGCCAGCAGCTTGGAGCTACCCAATAGCAATCAGCCCCAGCATTTT | CASSLELPNSNQPQHF | TRBV7-8 | NA | NA | TRBJ1-5
TGTGCCAGCAGCCCAGCGGACAGGGTTACCGAGCAGTACTTC | CASSPADRVTEQYF | TRBV11-3 | TRBD1 | NA | TRBJ2-7
TGTGCCAGCTCATTGTCCTCGGACAGGGTAGGGTGGATAGAAGATACGCAGTATTTT | CASSLSSDRVGWIEDTQYF | TRBV18 | TRBD1 | NA | TRBJ2-3
TGTGCCATCAGTGATTTCAGCCAAGAGACCCAGTACTTC | CAISDFSQETQYF | TRBV10-3 | NA | NA | TRBJ2-5
TGTGCCACCAGTCCAAAATCTACGACAGGGGGGAAAAACACCATATATTTT | CATSPKSTTGGKNTIYF | TRBV24-1 | TRBD1 | few | TRBJ1-3
TGCGCCAGCAGCTTGGGGTTTGGGGGCCGTACTGAAGCTTTCTTT | CASSLGFGGRTEAFF | TRBV5-1 | NA | NA | TRBJ1-1
TGCACCAGCAGTCCAACCCTGGGACAGTGGAACACTGAAGCTTTCTTT | CTSSPTLGQWNTEAFF | TRBV1 | NA | NA | TRBJ1-1
TGTGCCAGCAGCCCGCCGGACATCTCTGGGCCCCAGCATTTT | CASSPPDISGPQHF | TRBV7-8 | NA | NA | TRBJ1-5
TGTGCCAGCAGCTTGAGGAGTGGCTTCCCCCTTGGAGCCCAGCATTTT | CASSLRSGFPLGAQHF | TRBV5-8 | NA | NA | TRBJ1-5
TGCGCCAGCAGCCCTTCAGCGGCCTCTGGGGCCAACGTCCTGACTTTC | CASSPSAASGANVLTF | TRBV5-1 | NA | NA | TRBJ2-6
TGTGCCAGCAGCCAAGATCATGGGGAGAGCTCCTATAATTCACCCCTCCACTTT | CASSQDHGESSYNSPLHF | TRBV3-1/TRBV3-2 | NA | NA | TRBJ1-6
TGTGCCAGCAGTGGACAGATGAACACTGAAGCTTTCTTT | CASSGQMNTEAFF | TRBV28 | NA | NA | TRBJ1-1
TGTGCCAGCAGCTTAGGCGGGGCTCCGTACGAGCAGTACTTC | CASSLGGAPYEQYF | TRBV7-9 | NA | NA | TRBJ2-7
TGTGCCAGCAGTGGGACAGGGGGCAATGAAAAACTGTTTTTT | CASSGTGGNEKLFF | TRBV2 | TRBD1 | NA | TRBJ1-4